The source of this T cell receptor beta chain is a study of T cells in Graves' hyperthyroidism and ophthalmopathy. TCR beta CDR3 region amplification was performed from RNA transcripts. Using the HTBI primer set, a first-round RT-PCR was run on the TCR CDR3. Via MiXCR, TCRdb re-called the multiplex PCR reads, giving one row per CDR3 protein. The sample records 300,000 to 500,000 distinct CDR3 sequences, around an eighth being singletons. Whole-study results and caveats: From stable hyperthyroidism, ophthalmopathy was separated by a 13 V-J model.

On this clonotype: Its target is not known.

Sample: blood. The receptor was derived from a man over 45 with Graves' ophthalmopathy.

The CDR3 region is CASSSTGTSKAYEQYF. DNA of the CDR3: TGTGCCAGCAGTTCTACCGGGACATCTAAGGCCTACGAGCAGTACTTC. The chain is built from TRBV28 and TRBJ2-7; TRBD1 might be the D (6 bases). The CDR3 sequence is 16 residues long. V was pared by 4 bases and J by 2 bases, with 18 bases between. CDR1 is MDHEN and CDR2 is SYDVKM in the germline V gene.